Listed here are 5 T cell receptor beta chains from one sample, sequenced in a study of cytomegalovirus exposure and HLA in healthy donors. Amplification used 60 Vbeta primers and 13 Jbeta primers. Data came from immunoSEQ multiplex PCR; TCRdb stores just in-frame clones and leaves some out. The sample shows roughly 200,000 clones, roughly 80% of them seen only once. Sequenced material: PBMCs. The receptors derive from a young woman in good health and CMV-seronegative.

The chain recombines TRBV19 with TRBJ1-2; tentative D call: TRBD1 (6 bases). This CDR3 is built from 14 residues. Trimming pared 6 bases from V and 8 bases from J, leaving 19 bases between. The germline CDR1 and CDR2 sequences are LNHDA and SQIVND (reference sequence). CDR3 sequence reads: CASSLTGITRGYTF. CDR3 bases: TGTGCCAGTAGCCTGACAGGAATTACGAGAGGCTACACCTTC.

This clone came up a few times. The CDR3: CASSLVASEKLFF. CDR3 nucleotides: TGTGCCAGCAGTCTTGTAGCGAGTGAAAAACTGTTTTTT. The chain combines TRBV6-5 with TRBJ1-4; D remains unclear. In germline, CDR1 is MNHEY, CDR2 SVGAGI. V was shortened by 5 bases and J by 7 bases, with 11 bases between the two germline ends. The CDR3 contains 13 residues.

The chain is built from TRBV5-4 and TRBJ2-3; 7 bases agree with TRBD2. J gave up 2 bases and V 4 bases, and 7 bases lay outside the gene matches. Per germline, CDR1 SGHNT and CDR2 YYREEE (reference sequence). The CDR3 covers 15 residues. The CDR3 here is CASSLTSEPTDTQYF. In nucleotides, the CDR3 is TGTGCCAGCAGCCTAACTAGCGAACCCACAGATACGCAGTATTTT. Full variable domain (missing parts from reference TRBV5-4 and TRBJ2-3): ETGVTQSPTHLIKTRGQQVTLRCSSQSGHNTVSWYQQALGQGPQFIFQYYREEENGRGNFPPRFSGLQFPNYSSELNVNALELDDSALYLCASSLTSEPTDTQYFGPGTRLTVL.

The CDR3 spells CASSSYRDRAFF. The CDR3 bases are TGTGCCAGCAGTTCATACCGGGACAGGGCGTTCTTC. The gene calls are TRBV11-3 and TRBJ2-1, with 9 bases matching TRBD1. CDR3 length: 12 amino acids. V was pared by 6 bases and J by 15 bases, with 9 bases of the junction left unmatched. Germline V gene sequence: CDR1 SGHNT, CDR2 YENEEA.

The rearrangement links TRBV5-4 to TRBJ2-1, with 10 bases that match TRBD2. J was trimmed by 4 bases and V by 4 bases; bases with no gene match: 8. Per germline, CDR1 SGHNT and CDR2 YYREEE (reference sequence). This CDR3 spans 16 amino acids. CDR3 bases: TGTGCCAGCAGCCGGAAGCGGGAGGGCCTATACAATGAGCAGTTCTTC. Protein sequence: CASSRKREGLYNEQFF.